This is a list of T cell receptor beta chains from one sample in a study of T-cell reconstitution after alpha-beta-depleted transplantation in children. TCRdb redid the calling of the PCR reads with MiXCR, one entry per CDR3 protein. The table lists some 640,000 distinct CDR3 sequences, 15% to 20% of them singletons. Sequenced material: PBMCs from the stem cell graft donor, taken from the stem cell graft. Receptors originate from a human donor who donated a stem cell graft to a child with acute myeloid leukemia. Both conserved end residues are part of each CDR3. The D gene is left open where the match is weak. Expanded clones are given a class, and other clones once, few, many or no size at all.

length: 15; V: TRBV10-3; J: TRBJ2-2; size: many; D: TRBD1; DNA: TGTGCCATCAGGGGAGGGACAGGGGACACCGGGGAGCTGTTTTTT; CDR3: CAIRGGTGDTGELFF
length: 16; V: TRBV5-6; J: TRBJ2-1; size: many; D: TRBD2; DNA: TGTGCCAGCAGCTTGTGGTCTAGCGGGGGGGTGAATGAGCAGTTCTTC; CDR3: CASSLWSSGGVNEQFF
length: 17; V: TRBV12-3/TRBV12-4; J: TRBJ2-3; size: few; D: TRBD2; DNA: TGTGCCAGCAGTTTAGGAGCGGGGACGGGGAGCACAGATACGCAGTATTTT; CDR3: CASSLGAGTGSTDTQYF
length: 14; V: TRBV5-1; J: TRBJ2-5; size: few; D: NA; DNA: TGCGCCAGCAGCTCCCCTCGGGGGAGGGAGACCCAGTACTTC; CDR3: CASSSPRGRETQYF
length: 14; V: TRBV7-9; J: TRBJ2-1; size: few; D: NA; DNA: TGTGCCAGCAGCTTAGTAGGAGGCGGGGTTGAGCAGTTCTTC; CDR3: CASSLVGGGVEQFF
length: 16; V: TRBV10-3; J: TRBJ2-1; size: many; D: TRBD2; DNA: TGTGCCATCAGTGAGGGCCCGGGACTAGCGGGCAACGAGCAGTTCTTC; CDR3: CAISEGPGLAGNEQFF
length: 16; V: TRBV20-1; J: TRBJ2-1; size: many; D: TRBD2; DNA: TGCAGTGCTAGAGGTTTAGCGGGGGCCTTTTCTATTGAGCAGTTCTTC; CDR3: CSARGLAGAFSIEQFF
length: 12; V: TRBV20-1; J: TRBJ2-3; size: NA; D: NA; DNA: TGCAGTGCTGGACAGAGCACAGATACGCAGTATTTT; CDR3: CSAGQSTDTQYF
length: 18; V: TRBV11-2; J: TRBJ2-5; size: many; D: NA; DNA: TGTGCCAGCAGCCCCAGCTCCCGCGGGACAGAAAACCAAGAGACCCAGTACTTC; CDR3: CASSPSSRGTENQETQYF
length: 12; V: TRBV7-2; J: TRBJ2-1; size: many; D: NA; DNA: TGTGCCAGCAGCCCTGCGGGACCCGAGCAGTTCTTC; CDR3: CASSPAGPEQFF
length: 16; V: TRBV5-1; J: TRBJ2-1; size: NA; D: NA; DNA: TGCGCCAGCAGCCCTCGGGGGACGGGCGCCCTCAATGAGCAGTTCTTC; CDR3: CASSPRGTGALNEQFF
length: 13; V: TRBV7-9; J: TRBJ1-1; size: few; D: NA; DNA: TGTGCCAGCAGCTCTCTTGTGAACACTGAAGCTTTCTTT; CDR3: CASSSLVNTEAFF
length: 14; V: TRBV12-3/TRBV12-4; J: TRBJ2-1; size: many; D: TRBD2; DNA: TGTGCCAGCAGTCCTAGCGGGGGAAGCAATGAGCAGTTCTTC; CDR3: CASSPSGGSNEQFF
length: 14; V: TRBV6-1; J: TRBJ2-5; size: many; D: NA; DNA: TGTGCCAGCAGCCCGACAGGTCTCCGGGAGACCCAGTACTTC; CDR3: CASSPTGLRETQYF
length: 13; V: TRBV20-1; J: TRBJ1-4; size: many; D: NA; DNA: TGCAGTGCACTCGCACTCCGCGGGGAAAAACTGTTTTTT; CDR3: CSALALRGEKLFF
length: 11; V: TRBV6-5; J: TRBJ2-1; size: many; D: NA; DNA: TGTGCCTCTCGGGGGTACAATGAGCAGTTCTTC; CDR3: CASRGYNEQFF
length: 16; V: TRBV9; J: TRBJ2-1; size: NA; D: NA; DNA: TGTGCCAGCAGCGTAGTTGGAGGCCCTTTCTACAATGAGCAGTTCTTC; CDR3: CASSVVGGPFYNEQFF
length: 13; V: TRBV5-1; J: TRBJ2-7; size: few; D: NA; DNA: TGCGCCAGCAGCTTCGGCGCATCCTACGAGCAGTACTTC; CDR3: CASSFGASYEQYF
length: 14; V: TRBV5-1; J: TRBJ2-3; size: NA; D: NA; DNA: TGCGCCAGCAGCTGGTCGGGGAGCACAGATACGCAGTATTTT; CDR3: CASSWSGSTDTQYF
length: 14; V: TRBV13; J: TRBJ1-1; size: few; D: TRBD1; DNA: TGTGCCAGCAGCCCCAACCGACAGGGGGGTAGAGCTTTCTTT; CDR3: CASSPNRQGGRAFF
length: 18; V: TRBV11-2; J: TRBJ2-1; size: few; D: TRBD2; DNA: TGTGCCAGCAGCATTTTACGACTAGCGGGGGGGTACGGCAATGAGCAGTTCTTC; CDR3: CASSILRLAGGYGNEQFF
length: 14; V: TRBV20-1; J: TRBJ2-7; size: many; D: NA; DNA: TGCAGTGCTACTTCGACAGGGACTTCCTACGAGCAGTACTTC; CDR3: CSATSTGTSYEQYF
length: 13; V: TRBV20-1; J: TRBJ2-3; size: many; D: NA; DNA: TGCAGTGCAAAGGGGCAAAGCTCCTTCACGCAGTATTTT; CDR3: CSAKGQSSFTQYF
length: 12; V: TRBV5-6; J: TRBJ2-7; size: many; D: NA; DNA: TGTGCCAGCAGCCTGAGTCCCAACGAGCAGTACTTC; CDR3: CASSLSPNEQYF
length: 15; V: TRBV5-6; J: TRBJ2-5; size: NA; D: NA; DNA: TGTGCCAGCAGCTTGAAGGTGCTATCTTCGGAGACCCAGTACTTC; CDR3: CASSLKVLSSETQYF
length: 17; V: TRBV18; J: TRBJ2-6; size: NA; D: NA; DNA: TGTGCCAGCTCAGCCCCGGGCCGGTCCTCTGGGGCCAACGTCCTGACTTTC; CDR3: CASSAPGRSSGANVLTF
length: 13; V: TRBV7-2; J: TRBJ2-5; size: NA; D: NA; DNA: TGTGCCAGCTGCCCAGGGGTGGGAGAGACCCAGTACTTC; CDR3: CASCPGVGETQYF
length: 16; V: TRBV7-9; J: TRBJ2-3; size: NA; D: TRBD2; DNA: TGTGCCAGCAGCCTGACTAGCGGGGTATGGGCAGATACGCAGTATTTT; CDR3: CASSLTSGVWADTQYF
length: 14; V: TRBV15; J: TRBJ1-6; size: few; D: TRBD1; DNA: TGTGCCACCAGCGGGGGACAGGGGAATTCACCCCTCCACTTT; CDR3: CATSGGQGNSPLHF
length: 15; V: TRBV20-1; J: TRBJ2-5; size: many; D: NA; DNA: TGCAGTGCTAGAGGCCCAGGGGCTATCCAAGAGACCCAGTACTTC; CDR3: CSARGPGAIQETQYF
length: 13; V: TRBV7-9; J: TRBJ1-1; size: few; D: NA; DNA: TGTGCCAGCAGCTTAGAGGGCTTGGCTGAAGCTTTCTTT; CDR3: CASSLEGLAEAFF
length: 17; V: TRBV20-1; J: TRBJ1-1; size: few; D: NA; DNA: TGCAGTGCTAGAGATGAGGTCCGGCAGGCAACTAACACTGAAGCTTTCTTT; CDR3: CSARDEVRQATNTEAFF
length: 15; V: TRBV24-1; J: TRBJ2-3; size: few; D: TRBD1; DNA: TGTGCCACCTCCCGGGGGACAGGGGTTGCAGATACGCAGTATTTT; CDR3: CATSRGTGVADTQYF